This T cell receptor (beta chain) was captured by sequencing in a study of blood T cell repertoires in COVID-19 (dated by TCRdb to 2018 to 2020). Turning to the overall study: Samples from collaborators originated in the United States, Italy and Spain and spanned both the acute and convalescent phases of COVID-19. The material from the prospective study consisted of cDNA or gDNA derived from T cells, B-cell-depleted T cells, or PBMCs. Subjects who had been exposed to COVID-19, were actively infected with it, or had recovered from it provided the deeply sampled blood TCRbeta repertoires that made up the dataset. The repertoires were released in a freely available public database meant as a resource for research on the immune response to SARS-CoV-2. Samples came from the ongoing ImmuneRACE study (first 160 participants) plus 1,254 subjects from 6 global collaborators. Sample metadata almost always included a de-identified subject ID, COVID-19 status, age in years and sex. Where available, HLA class I and class II types were taken from metadata supplied by the sample provider and were not determined by assay-based typing. Paper-wide results and their limitations: The amount of clinical and demographic metadata varied by source and participant and was provided uncurated.

TCRbeta CDR3 regions were amplified from genomic DNA by means of the immunoSEQ Assay, a bias-controlled multiplex PCR. Per the source publication's procedure: The number of nucleated cells in each sample was estimated by amplification of reference gene primers within the assay. To quantify the absolute abundance of each unique TCRbeta CDR3 rearrangement, sequence reads were collapsed and filtered. Productive Simpson clonality was computed per sample as the square root of Simpson's diversity index over productive rearrangements. As stored in TCRdb, this immuneACCESS dataset retains in-frame rearrangements with V and J assigned. A fraction of the clones does not appear; measured against another copy, unresolved V genes explain less than half of the discrepancy, and the remainder lacks a known reason. V and J calls plus clone size are reproduced from that table; the DNA served to infer D and trimming. The table for this sample lists 100,000 to 150,000 clones; 82% of them were counted only once. The ten largest account for 4% to 5.5% of the sample.

The collaborating institutions used their own protocols to collect whole blood in K2EDTA tubes. For TCRbeta analysis, collaborator samples were shipped as frozen whole blood, as isolated PBMCs, or as DNA extracted from either sample type. This clone was seen once. No cognate antigen has been identified for it. Base-call qualities are not available, and no considerably larger clone is one nucleotide away. From V the trimming removes 1 base and from J it removes 7 bases, while the gene matches leave 10 bases of the junction unaccounted for. Taken from cysteine to phenylalanine, the CDR3 has 16 residues. Of all the DNA, just the CDR3 is kept, 48 bases in frame from base 1. CDR1 and CDR2 (SGHRS, YFSETQ) derive from the germline V gene.

The sequencing sample was made of peripheral blood. The rearranged segments are TRBV5-1 and TRBJ2-1, and 8 bases in between align with TRBD2. The clonotype was recovered from a woman in her sixties or seventies with acute or convalescent COVID-19. Read as DNA, the sequence is TGCGCCAGCAGCTTGTCGGGGGGGCAGGTGTCTAATGAGCAGTTCTTC. Protein translation: CASSLSGGQVSNEQFF.